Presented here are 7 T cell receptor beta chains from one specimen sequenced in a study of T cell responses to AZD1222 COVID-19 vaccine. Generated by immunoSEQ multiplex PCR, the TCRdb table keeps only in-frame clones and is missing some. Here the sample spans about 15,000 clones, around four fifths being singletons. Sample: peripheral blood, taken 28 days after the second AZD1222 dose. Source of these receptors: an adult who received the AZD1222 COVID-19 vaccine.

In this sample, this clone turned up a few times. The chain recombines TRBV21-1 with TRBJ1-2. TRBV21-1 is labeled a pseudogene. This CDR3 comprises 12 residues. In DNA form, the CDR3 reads TGTGCCAGCAGCAAACCCCGACGGACCCACACCTTC. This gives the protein CASSKPRRTHTF.

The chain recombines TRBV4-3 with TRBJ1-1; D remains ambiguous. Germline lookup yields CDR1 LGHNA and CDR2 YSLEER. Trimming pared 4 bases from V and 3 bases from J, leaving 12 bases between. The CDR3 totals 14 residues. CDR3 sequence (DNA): TGCGCCAGCAGCCCATACATCGCTGACACTGAAGCTTTCTTT. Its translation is CASSPYIADTEAFF.

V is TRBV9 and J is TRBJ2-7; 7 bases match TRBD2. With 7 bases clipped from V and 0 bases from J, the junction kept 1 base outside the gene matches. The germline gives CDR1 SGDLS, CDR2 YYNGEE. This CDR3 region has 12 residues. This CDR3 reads CASGGDSYEQYF. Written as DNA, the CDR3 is TGTGCCAGCGGGGGGGACTCCTACGAGCAGTACTTC.

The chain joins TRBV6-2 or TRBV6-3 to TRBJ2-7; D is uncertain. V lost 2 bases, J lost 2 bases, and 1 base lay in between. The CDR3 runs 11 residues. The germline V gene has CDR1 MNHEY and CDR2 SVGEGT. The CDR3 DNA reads TGTGCCAGCAGTTACACCTACGAGCAGTACTTC. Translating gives CASSYTYEQYF.

CDR3 residues: CASSVLDISGNTIYF. The CDR3 region has the DNA TGTGCCAGCAGCGTATTGGACATCTCTGGAAACACCATATATTTT. This chain uses TRBV9 with TRBJ1-3; tentatively, D is TRBD1 (5 bases). CDR1 SGDLS and CDR2 YYNGEE come from the germline V gene. V gave up 1 base and J gave up 0 bases, with 8 bases separating them. The length of the CDR3 is 15 residues.

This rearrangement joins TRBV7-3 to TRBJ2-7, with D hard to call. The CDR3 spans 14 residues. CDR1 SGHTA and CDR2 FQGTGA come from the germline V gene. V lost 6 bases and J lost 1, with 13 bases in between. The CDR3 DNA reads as TGTGCCAGCAGTCTCGACGCCCTTTCCTACGAGCAGTACTTC. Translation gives CASSLDALSYEQYF.

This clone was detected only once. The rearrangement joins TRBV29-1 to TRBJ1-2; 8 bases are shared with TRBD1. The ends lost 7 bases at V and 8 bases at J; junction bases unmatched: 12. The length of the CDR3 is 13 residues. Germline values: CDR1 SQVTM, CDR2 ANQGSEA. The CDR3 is CSAGDRSTEGYTF. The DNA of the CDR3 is TGCAGCGCGGGGGACAGGAGTACAGAGGGCTACACCTTC.